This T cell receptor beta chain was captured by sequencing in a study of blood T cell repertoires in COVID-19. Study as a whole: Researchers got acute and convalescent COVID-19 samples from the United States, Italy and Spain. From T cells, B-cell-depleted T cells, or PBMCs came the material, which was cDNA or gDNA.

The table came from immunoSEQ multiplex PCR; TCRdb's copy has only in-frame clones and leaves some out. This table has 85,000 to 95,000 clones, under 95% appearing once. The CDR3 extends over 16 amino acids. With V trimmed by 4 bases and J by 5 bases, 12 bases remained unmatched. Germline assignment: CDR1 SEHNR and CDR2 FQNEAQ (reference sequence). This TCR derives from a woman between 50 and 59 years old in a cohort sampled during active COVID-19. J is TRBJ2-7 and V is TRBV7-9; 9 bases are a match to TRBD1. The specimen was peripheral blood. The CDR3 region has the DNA TGTGCCAGCAGCTCAAAGGACAGGGGTGGGTTTCACGAGCAGTACTTC. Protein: CASSSKDRGGFHEQYF.